This T cell receptor beta chain was observed in a study of T cell responses to AZD1222 COVID-19 vaccine. This CDR3 is 16 amino acids long. V was trimmed by 4 bases and J by 8 bases, leaving 23 bases between them. In germline, CDR1 is LNHDA, CDR2 SQIVND (reference sequence). Generated by immunoSEQ multiplex PCR, the TCRdb table keeps only in-frame clones and is missing some. The data hold approximately 200,000 clones, with 70% to 90% observed a single time. This specimen consisted of peripheral blood, obtained on day 0 of AZD1222 vaccination. This sequence originates from an adult in good health. This rearrangement joins TRBV19 to TRBJ1-2; D gene unclear. CDR3 sequence reads: CASSRQRIPNNWGYTF. The CDR3 DNA sequence: TGTGCCAGTAGTAGACAACGGATCCCGAATAATTGGGGCTACACCTTC.